The TCR beta chain described here comes from a study of blood T cell repertoires in COVID-19. Study in general: COVID-19 samples, acute and convalescent, were from the United States, Italy and Spain. PBMCs, B-cell-depleted T cells, or T cells were the source of the cDNA or gDNA that made up the material.

Authors' processing steps: Amplified reference gene primers provided the basis for estimating nucleated cell counts. Clones were sequenced by immunoSEQ multiplex PCR, and TCRdb holds only the in-frame ones, with some missing. V and J calls and clone size are given by that table; D and trimming were obtained from the DNA. The data contain tens of thousands of clones, 87% of them seen just once; the ten biggest clones take up around 5.1%. From germline, CDR1 is SGDLS and CDR2 YYNGEE. The CDR3 consists of 14 residues. The V end was cut by 0 bases, the J end by 3 bases, with 10 bases between. The material sequenced was peripheral blood. The chain uses TRBV9 and TRBJ2-7, with D perhaps matching TRBD2 (6 bases). This clonotype was obtained from a woman of 80 years or more with active or convalescent COVID-19. The CDR3 sequence is CASSVGRVSYEQYF. CDR3 bases: TGTGCCAGCAGCGTAGGGAGGGTGAGCTACGAGCAGTACTTC.